This is a list of T cell receptor beta chains from one sample in a study of cytomegalovirus exposure and HLA in healthy donors. Assay used: immunoSEQ multiplex PCR; TCRdb lists only in-frame clones, some missing. The repertoire includes under 100,000 clones, around 85% of them detected once, and 13% sits in the top ten. Sequences were obtained from PBMCs. These receptors were taken from a human donor in good health. Both conserved end residues are part of each CDR3. The order of the fields is J gene, clone size, V gene, D gene, CDR3 DNA, CDR3 protein. The D gene is left open where the match is weak. A row's size may be missing; if present it is once, few, many or a size class.

J gene: TRBJ1-2; clone size: -; V gene: TRBV6-6; D gene: -; CDR3 DNA: TGTGCCAGCAGTTACTCGGAGAAGACCAATGGCTACACCTTC; CDR3 protein: CASSYSEKTNGYTF
J gene: TRBJ2-3; clone size: -; V gene: TRBV5-1; D gene: TRBD2; CDR3 DNA: TGCGCCAGCATCGAACTAGCGGGGGGGAGGGGTACGCAGTATTTT; CDR3 protein: CASIELAGGRGTQYF
J gene: TRBJ1-1; clone size: -; V gene: TRBV5-6; D gene: TRBD1; CDR3 DNA: TGTGCCAGCAGCTGGGACAGGTATAACACTGAAGCTTTCTTT; CDR3 protein: CASSWDRYNTEAFF
J gene: TRBJ2-1; clone size: -; V gene: TRBV5-4; D gene: TRBD2; CDR3 DNA: TGTGCCAGCAGCTGGAAGCGGGGCACCTACAATGAGCAGTTCTTC; CDR3 protein: CASSWKRGTYNEQFF
J gene: TRBJ1-1; clone size: once; V gene: TRBV6-6; D gene: TRBD1; CDR3 DNA: TGTGCCAGCAGTCGACAGGGGGAAAACACTGAAGCTTTCTTT; CDR3 protein: CASSRQGENTEAFF
J gene: TRBJ1-2; clone size: -; V gene: TRBV6-1; D gene: TRBD1; CDR3 DNA: TGTGCCAGCAGTGATTACAGGGGGTCAAATTATGGCTACACCTTC; CDR3 protein: CASSDYRGSNYGYTF
J gene: TRBJ1-2; clone size: -; V gene: TRBV7-2; D gene: TRBD1; CDR3 DNA: TGTGCCAGCAGCTTTACGCGGGTGGGACAGGCCCTTTATGGCTACACCTTC; CDR3 protein: CASSFTRVGQALYGYTF
J gene: TRBJ1-1; clone size: -; V gene: TRBV12-2; D gene: -; CDR3 DNA: TGTGCAAGTCGCTTAGCTACACAGGGGGCCAACACTGAAGCTTTCTTT; CDR3 protein: CASRLATQGANTEAFF
J gene: TRBJ1-1; clone size: -; V gene: TRBV5-1; D gene: -; CDR3 DNA: TGCGCCAGCAGCTTCGACATCCGGGCGAGGGACACTGAAGCTTTCTTT; CDR3 protein: CASSFDIRARDTEAFF
J gene: TRBJ1-2; clone size: -; V gene: TRBV7-2; D gene: -; CDR3 DNA: TGTGCTTACAGCAGCATGCCGGGGGGGTATGGCTACCCCTTC; CDR3 protein: CAYSSMPGGYGYPF
J gene: TRBJ1-2; clone size: -; V gene: TRBV27; D gene: TRBD1; CDR3 DNA: TGTGCCAGCAGTGAACGAAACCTCGGGACAGATAACTATGGCTACACCTTC; CDR3 protein: CASSERNLGTDNYGYTF
J gene: TRBJ2-3; clone size: -; V gene: TRBV6-1; D gene: -; CDR3 DNA: TGTGCCAGCAGTGATGTGCTCCAGGGCCCGCAGTATTTT; CDR3 protein: CASSDVLQGPQYF
J gene: TRBJ1-1; clone size: -; V gene: TRBV10-3; D gene: TRBD1; CDR3 DNA: TGTGCCATCAGTGAACGTGGGACAGAGAACACTGAAGCTTTCTTT; CDR3 protein: CAISERGTENTEAFF
J gene: TRBJ2-1; clone size: -; V gene: TRBV5-3; D gene: TRBD2; CDR3 DNA: TGTGCCAGGGCGGGGGTTAGCCGGAATGAGCAGTTCTTC; CDR3 protein: CARAGVSRNEQFF
J gene: TRBJ1-1; clone size: few; V gene: TRBV6-5; D gene: TRBD1; CDR3 DNA: TGTGCCAGCAGTTACGGGACAGGGGAGGCTTTCTTT; CDR3 protein: CASSYGTGEAFF
J gene: TRBJ1-1; clone size: -; V gene: TRBV6-5; D gene: -; CDR3 DNA: TGTGCCAGCAGTTACTATCCGGGGGGGCGGACTGAAGCTTTCTTT; CDR3 protein: CASSYYPGGRTEAFF